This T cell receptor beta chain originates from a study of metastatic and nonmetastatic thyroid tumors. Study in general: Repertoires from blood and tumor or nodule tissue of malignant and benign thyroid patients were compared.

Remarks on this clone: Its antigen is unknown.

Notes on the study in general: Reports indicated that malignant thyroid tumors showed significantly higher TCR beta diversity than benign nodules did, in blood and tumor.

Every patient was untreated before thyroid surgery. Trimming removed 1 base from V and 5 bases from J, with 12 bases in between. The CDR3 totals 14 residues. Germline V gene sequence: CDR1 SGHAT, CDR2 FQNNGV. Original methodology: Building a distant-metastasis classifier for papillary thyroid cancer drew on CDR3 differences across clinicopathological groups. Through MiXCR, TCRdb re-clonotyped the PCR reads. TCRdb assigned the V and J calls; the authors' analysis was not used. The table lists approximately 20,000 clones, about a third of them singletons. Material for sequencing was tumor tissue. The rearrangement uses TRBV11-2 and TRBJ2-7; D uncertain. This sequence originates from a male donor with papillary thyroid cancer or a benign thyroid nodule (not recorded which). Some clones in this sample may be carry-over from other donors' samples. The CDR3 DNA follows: TGTGCCAGCAGCTTAGTCTCGGGTTTTCACGAGCAGTACTTC. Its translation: CASSLVSGFHEQYF.